This T cell receptor (beta chain) was documented in a study of blood T cell repertoires in COVID-19. Across the whole study: T cells, B-cell-depleted T cells, or PBMCs supplied cDNA or gDNA.

The authors' processing: Amplifying reference gene primers gave estimates of nucleated cell counts. TCRdb's table, derived via immunoSEQ multiplex PCR, lists solely in-frame clones and lacks some. V, J and clone size reflect that table, while D and trimming were determined from the DNA. The data hold around 300,000 clones, with approximately 88% observed a single time. The CDR3 is 14 residues long. Germline assignment: CDR1 SGHNT and CDR2 YENEEA. V lost 5 bases and J lost 5; bases outside the gene matches: 8. The Seattle site enrolled patients during active infection and followed them longitudinally. The chain is built from TRBV11-3 and TRBJ2-7; 8 bases are shared with TRBD2. Sequenced sample: peripheral blood. This clonotype was obtained from a woman in her twenties or thirties with COVID-19, enrolled during active disease. The CDR3 spells CASSPLGLGDEQYF. DNA of the CDR3: TGTGCCAGCAGCCCCCTGGGACTAGGGGACGAGCAGTACTTC.